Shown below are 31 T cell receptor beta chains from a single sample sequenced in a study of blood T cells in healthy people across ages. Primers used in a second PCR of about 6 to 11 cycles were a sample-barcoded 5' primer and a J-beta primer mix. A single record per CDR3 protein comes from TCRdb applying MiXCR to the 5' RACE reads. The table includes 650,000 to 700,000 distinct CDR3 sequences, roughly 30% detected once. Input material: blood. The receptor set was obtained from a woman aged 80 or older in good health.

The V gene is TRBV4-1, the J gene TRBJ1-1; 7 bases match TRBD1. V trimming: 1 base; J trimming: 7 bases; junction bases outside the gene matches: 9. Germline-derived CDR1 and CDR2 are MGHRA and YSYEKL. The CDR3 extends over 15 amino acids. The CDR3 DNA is TGCGCCAGCAGCCAAGGCCGGATTGACAGGGATGAAGCTTTCTTT. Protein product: CASSQGRIDRDEAFF.

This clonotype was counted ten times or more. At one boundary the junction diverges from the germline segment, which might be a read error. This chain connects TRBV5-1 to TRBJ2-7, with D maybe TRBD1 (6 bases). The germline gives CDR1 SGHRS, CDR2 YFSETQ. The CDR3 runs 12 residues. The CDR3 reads CASSLRGGEQYF. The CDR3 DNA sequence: TGTGCCAGCAGTTTACGAGGGGGCGAGCAGTACTTC.

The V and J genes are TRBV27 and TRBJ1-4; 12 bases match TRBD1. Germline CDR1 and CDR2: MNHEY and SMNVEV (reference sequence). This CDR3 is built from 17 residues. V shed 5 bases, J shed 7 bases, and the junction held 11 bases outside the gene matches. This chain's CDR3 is CASSQPGQGAPFEKLFF. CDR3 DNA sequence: TGTGCCAGCAGTCAACCGGGACAGGGGGCGCCTTTTGAAAAACTGTTTTTT.

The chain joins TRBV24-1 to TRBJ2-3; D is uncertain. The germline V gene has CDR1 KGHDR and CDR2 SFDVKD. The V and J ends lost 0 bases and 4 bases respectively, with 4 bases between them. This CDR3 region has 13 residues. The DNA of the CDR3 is TGTGCCACCAGTGATTTGCCGGCAGATACGCAGTATTTT. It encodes CATSDLPADTQYF.

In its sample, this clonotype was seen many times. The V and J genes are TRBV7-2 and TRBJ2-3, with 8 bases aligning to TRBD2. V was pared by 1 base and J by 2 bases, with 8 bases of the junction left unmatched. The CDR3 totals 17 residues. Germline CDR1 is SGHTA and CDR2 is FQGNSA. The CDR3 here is CASSLVRGGRATDTQYF. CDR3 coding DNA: TGTGCCAGCAGCTTAGTACGGGGGGGGCGGGCCACAGATACGCAGTATTTT.

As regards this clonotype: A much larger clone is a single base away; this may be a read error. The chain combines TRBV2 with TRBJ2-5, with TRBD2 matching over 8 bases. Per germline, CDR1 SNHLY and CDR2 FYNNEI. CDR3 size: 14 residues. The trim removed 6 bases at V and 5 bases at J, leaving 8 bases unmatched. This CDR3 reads CASRGSGMAETQYF. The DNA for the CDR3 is TGTGCCAGCAGGGGTAGCGGGATGGCGGAGACCCAGTACTTC.

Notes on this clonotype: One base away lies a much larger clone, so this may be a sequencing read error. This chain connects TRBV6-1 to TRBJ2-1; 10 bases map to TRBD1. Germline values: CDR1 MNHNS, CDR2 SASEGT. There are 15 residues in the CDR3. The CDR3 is CASSGGQGRYNERFF. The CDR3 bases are TGTGCCAGCAGTGGGGGACAGGGGCGGTACAATGAGCGGTTCTTC.

This CDR3 is CASSLEPGSGTDTQYF. CDR3 coding DNA: TGCGCCAGCAGCTTGGAACCGGGTAGTGGCACAGATACGCAGTATTTT. The chain joins TRBV5-1 to TRBJ2-3, with unresolved D. The CDR3 sequence is 16 residues long. Trimming shortened V by 0 bases and J by 1 base, and 12 bases separated the two germline ends. The germline V gene has CDR1 SGHRS and CDR2 YFSETQ.

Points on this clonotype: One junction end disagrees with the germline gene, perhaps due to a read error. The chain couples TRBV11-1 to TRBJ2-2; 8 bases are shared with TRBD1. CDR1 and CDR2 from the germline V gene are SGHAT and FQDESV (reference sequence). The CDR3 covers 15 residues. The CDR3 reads CASSHRTGNTGERFF. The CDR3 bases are TGTGCCAGCAGCCACCGGACAGGGAACACCGGGGAGCGGTTTTTT.

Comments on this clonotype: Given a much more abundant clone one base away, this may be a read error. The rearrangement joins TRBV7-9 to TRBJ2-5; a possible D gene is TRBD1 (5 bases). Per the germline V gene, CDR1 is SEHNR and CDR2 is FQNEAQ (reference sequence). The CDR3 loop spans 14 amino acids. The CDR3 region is CASSLTTEQEAQYF. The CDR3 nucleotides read TGTGCCAGCAGCTTAACGACAGAACAAGAGGCCCAGTACTTC.

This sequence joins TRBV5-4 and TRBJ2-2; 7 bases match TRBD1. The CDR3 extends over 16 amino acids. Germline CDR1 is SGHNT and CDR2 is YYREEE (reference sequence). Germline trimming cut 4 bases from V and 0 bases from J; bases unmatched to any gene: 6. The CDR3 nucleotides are TGTGCCAGCAGCCCCAGGACAGGATCGAACACCGGGGAGCTGTTTTTT. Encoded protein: CASSPRTGSNTGELFF.

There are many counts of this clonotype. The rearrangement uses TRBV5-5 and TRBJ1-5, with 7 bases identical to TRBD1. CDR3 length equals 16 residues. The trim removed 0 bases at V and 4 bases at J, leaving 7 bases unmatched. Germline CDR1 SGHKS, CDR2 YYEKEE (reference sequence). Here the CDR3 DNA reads TGTGCCAGCAGCTTGGTAACAGGGGCTGGTAATCAGCCCCAGCATTTT. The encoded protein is CASSLVTGAGNQPQHF.

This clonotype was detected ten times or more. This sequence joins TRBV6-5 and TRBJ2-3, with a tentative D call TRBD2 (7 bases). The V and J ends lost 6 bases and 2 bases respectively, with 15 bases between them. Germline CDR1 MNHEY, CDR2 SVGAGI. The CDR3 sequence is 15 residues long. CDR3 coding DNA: TGTGCCAGCAGGGGTCGGCGGGGGCCCACAGATACGCAGTATTTT. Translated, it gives CASRGRRGPTDTQYF.

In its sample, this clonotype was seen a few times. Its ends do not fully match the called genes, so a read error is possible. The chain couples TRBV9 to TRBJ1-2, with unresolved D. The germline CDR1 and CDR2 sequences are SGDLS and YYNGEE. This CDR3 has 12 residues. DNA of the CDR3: TGTGCCAGCGGCGTTGGAGGCCCGGACTACACCTTC. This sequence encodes CASGVGGPDYTF.

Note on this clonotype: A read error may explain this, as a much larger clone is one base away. The CDR3: CASSQEMGFGANVLTF. The DNA of the CDR3 is TGTGCCAGCAGCCAAGAGATGGGGTTTGGGGCCAACGTCCTGACTTTC. The genes are TRBV4-2 and TRBJ2-6; unclear D gene. Trimming took 0 bases from V and 3 from J, leaving 9 bases between them. Germline loops: CDR1 LGHNA, CDR2 YNFKEQ. This CDR3 is 16 amino acids long.

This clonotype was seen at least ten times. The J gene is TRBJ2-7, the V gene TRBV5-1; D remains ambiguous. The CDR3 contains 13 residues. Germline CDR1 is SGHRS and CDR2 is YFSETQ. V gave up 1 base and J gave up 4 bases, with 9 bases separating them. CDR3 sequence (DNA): TGCGCCAGCAGCTTGAGGCCGATTTACGAGCAGTACTTC. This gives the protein CASSLRPIYEQYF. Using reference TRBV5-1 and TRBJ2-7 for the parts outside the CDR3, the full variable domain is KAGVTQTPRYLIKTRGQQVTLSCSPISGHRSVSWYQQTPGQGLQFLFEYFSETQRNKGNFPGRFSGRQFSNSRSEMNVSTLELGDSALYLCASSLRPIYEQYFGPGTRLTVT.

The CDR3 DNA follows: TGTGCCAGCAGCTGGCCCACCGGGGAGCTGTTTTTT. The encoded protein is CASSWPTGELFF. The chain employs TRBV27 and TRBJ2-2; D is unresolved. Trimming shortened V by 6 bases and J by 4 bases, and 6 bases separated the two germline ends. This CDR3 contains 12 residues. CDR1 MNHEY and CDR2 SMNVEV come from the germline V gene (reference sequence).

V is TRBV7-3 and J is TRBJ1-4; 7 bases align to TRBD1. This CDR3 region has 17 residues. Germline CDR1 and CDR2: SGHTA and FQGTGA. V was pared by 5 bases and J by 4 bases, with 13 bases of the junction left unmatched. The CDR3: CASSRQGSQLGNEKLFF. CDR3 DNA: TGTGCCAGCAGCCGACAGGGATCCCAACTCGGTAATGAAAAACTGTTTTTT.

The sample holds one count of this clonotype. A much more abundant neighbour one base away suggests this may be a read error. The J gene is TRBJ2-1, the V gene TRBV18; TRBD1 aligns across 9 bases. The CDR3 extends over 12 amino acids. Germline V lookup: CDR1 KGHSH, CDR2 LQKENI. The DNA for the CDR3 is TGTGCCCGCTCAGGACAGGGGAGTGAGCAGTTCTTC. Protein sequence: CARSGQGSEQFF.

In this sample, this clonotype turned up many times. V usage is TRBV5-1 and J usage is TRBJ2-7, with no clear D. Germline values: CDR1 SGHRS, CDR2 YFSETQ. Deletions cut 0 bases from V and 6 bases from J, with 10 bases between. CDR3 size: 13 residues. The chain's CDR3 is CASSLDVRTEQYF. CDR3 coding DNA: TGCGCCAGCAGCTTGGATGTTAGGACCGAGCAGTACTTC.

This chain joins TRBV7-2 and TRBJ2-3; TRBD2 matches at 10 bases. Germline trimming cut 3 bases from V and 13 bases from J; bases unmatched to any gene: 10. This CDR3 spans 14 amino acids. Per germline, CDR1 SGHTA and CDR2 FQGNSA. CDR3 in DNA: TGTGCCAGCAGCTTCCAGGGGAGCGGGGGGGCCAAGTATTTT. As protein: CASSFQGSGGAKYF.

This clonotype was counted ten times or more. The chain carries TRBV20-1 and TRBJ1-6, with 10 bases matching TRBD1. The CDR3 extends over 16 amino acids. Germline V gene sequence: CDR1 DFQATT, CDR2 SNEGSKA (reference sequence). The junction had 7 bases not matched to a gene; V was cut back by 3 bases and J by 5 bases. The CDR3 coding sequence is TGCAGTGCTAGGATTGGGACAGGGGCAGATAATTCACCCCTCCACTTT. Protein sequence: CSARIGTGADNSPLHF.

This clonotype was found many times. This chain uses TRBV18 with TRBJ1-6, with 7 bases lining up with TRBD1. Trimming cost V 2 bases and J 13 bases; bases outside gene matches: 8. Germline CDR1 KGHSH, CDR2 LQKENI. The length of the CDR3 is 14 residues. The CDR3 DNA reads TGTGCCAGCTCACCAAGGCAGGGGGAGTCCCCCCTCCACTTT. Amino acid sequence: CASSPRQGESPLHF.

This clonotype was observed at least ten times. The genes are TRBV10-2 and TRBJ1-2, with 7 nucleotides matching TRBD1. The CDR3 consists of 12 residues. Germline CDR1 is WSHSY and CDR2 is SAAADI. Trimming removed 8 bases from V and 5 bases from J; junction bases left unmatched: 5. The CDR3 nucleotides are TGCGCCAGCGGGCAGGGGGGGTATGGCTACACCTTC. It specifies CASGQGGYGYTF.

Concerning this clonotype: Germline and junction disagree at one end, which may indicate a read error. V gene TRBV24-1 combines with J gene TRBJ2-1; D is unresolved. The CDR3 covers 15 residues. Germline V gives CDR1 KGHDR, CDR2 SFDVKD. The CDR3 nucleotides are TGTGCTACCAGTGATGCTAGTCGTCTCAGCGATGAGCAGTTCTTC. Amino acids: CATSDASRLSDEQFF.

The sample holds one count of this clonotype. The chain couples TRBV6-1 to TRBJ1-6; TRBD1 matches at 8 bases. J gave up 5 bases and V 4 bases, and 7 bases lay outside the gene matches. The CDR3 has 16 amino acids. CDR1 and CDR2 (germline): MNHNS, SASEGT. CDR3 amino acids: CASSVSYRGDNSPLHF. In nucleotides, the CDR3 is TGTGCCAGCAGTGTCTCCTACAGGGGGGATAATTCACCCCTCCACTTT.

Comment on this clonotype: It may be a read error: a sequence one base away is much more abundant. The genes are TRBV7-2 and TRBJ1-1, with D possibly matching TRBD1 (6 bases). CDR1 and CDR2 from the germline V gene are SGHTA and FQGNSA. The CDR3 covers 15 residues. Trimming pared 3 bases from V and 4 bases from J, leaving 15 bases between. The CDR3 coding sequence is TGTGCCAGCAGCTTCCGGAGGGTCAGGGGCACTGAAGCTTTCTTT. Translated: CASSFRRVRGTEAFF.

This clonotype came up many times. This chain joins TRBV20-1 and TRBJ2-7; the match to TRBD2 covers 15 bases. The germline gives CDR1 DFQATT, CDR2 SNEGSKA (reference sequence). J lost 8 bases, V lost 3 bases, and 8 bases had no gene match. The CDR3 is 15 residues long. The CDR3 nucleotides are TGCAGTGCTAGGACGGCCGGGACTAGCGGGGGGAAGCAGTACTTC. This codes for CSARTAGTSGGKQYF.

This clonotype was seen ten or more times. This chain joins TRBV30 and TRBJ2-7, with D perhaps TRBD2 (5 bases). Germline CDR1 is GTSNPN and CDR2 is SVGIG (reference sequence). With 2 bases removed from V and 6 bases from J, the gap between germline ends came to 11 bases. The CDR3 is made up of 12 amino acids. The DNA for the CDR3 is TGTGCCTGGAGTCCGGGGTTGGGCGAGCAGTACTTC. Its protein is CAWSPGLGEQYF.

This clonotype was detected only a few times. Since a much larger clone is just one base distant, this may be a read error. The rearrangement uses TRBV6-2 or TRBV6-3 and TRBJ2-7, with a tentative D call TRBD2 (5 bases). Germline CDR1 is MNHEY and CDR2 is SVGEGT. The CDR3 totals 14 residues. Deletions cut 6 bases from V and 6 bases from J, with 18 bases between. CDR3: CASRYLGERAEQYF. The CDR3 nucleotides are TGTGCCAGCAGGTACCTCGGGGAACGTGCCGAGCAGTACTTC.

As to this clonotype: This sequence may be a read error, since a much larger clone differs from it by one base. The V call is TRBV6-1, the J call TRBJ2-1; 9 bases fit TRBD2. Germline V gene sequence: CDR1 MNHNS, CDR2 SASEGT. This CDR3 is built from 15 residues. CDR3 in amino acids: CAGRTQRGVRGEQFF. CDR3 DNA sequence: TGTGCCGGCAGGACCCAGCGGGGGGTGAGGGGTGAGCAGTTCTTC.